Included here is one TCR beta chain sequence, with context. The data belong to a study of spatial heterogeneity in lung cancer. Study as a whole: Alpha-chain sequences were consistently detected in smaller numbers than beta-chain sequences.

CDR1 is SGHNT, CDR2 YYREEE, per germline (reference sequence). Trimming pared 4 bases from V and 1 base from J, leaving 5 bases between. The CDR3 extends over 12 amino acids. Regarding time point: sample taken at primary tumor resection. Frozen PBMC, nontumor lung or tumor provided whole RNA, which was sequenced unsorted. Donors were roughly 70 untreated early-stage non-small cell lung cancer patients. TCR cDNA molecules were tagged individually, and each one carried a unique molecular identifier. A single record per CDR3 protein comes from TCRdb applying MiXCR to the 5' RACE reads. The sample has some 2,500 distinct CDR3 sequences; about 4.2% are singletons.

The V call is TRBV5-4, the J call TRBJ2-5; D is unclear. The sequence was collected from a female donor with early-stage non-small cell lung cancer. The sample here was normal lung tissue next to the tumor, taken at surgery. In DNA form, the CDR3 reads TGTGCCAGCAGCGTCCCCCAAGAGACCCAGTACTTC. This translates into CASSVPQETQYF.